This T cell receptor (beta chain) comes out of a study of blood T cell repertoires in COVID-19. In the study overall: The cDNA or gDNA used as material had been derived from T cells, B-cell-depleted T cells, or PBMCs.

The CDR3 contains 16 residues. Trimming at V came to 1 base and at J to 1 base, leaving 6 bases not matched to a gene. CDR1 is SGHNT, CDR2 YENEEA, per germline. Original data processing: Estimation of nucleated cell counts relied on the amplification of reference gene primers. Profiled with immunoSEQ multiplex PCR; TCRdb holds only in-frame clones, not every one. For V, J and clone size, that table is used; D and trimming come from the DNA. The sample records 80,000 to 95,000 clones, more than 75% being singletons. The clonotype was recovered from a woman in her sixties or seventies with acute or convalescent COVID-19. The rearrangement joins TRBV11-3 to TRBJ2-5, with 7 bases aligning to TRBD2. Sequenced material: peripheral blood. CDR3 nucleotide sequence: TGTGCCAGCAGCTTAGTCTGGCGGGGGACCCAAGAGACCCAGTACTTC. Residues: CASSLVWRGTQETQYF.